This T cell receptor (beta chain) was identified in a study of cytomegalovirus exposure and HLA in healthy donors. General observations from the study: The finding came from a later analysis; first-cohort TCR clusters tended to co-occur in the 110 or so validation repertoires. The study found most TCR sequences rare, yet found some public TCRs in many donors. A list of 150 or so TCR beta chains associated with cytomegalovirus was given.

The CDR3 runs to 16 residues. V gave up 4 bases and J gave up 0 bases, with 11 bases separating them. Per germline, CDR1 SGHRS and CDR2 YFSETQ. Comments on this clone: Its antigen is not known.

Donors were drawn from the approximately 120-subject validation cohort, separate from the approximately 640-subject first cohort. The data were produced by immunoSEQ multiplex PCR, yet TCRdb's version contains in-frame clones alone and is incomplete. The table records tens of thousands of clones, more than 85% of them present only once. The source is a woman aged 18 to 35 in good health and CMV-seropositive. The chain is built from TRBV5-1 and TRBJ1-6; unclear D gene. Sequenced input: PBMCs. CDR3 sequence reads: CASSPLGSSYNSPLHF. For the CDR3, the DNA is TGCGCCAGCAGCCCCCTCGGGAGCTCCTATAATTCACCCCTCCACTTT.